Sequencing of this TCR beta chain was carried out in a study of blood T cell repertoires in COVID-19. At the level of the study: Donors in the United States, Italy and Spain gave samples during acute or convalescent COVID-19. PBMCs, B-cell-depleted T cells, or T cells were the source of the cDNA or gDNA that made up the material.

The CDR3 is 15 amino acids. V dropped 5 bases and J dropped 3; count of bases not matched to a gene: 6. Germline V gene sequence: CDR1 MDHEN, CDR2 SYDVKM. Original processing notes: It was from reference gene primer amplification that nucleated cell counts were estimated. Repertoires were generated with immunoSEQ multiplex PCR, while TCRdb's copy carries only in-frame clones and drops some. The D gene and trimming were derived from the DNA, and the V and J assignments and clone size from that table. The sample lists 48,000 or so clones; roughly 91% were seen once. Sequenced material: peripheral blood. The sequence came from a human donor in a cohort sampled during active COVID-19. The chain employs TRBV28 and TRBJ1-1, with 10 bases that match TRBD1. The chain's CDR3 is CASSPSTGGYTEAFF. CDR3 coding DNA: TGTGCCAGCAGTCCGTCGACAGGGGGCTACACTGAAGCTTTCTTT.